The 6 T cell receptor beta chains given below trace back to one sample, sequenced in a study of CD8 T cells in Susac syndrome. A quantity of roughly 0.5 to 1 ug RNA underwent reverse transcription using random hexamers. TCRdb redid the calling of the immunoSEQ multiplex PCR reads with MiXCR, one entry per CDR3 protein. This table has more than 100,000 distinct CDR3 sequences, nearly 95% appearing once. The specimen was CD4+ T cells from PBMCs. These receptors all stem from a human donor in good health.

The chain uses TRBV7-2 and TRBJ1-2; D is uncertain. CDR1 is SGHTA and CDR2 is FQGNSA in the germline V gene. This CDR3 region has 11 residues. Trimming stripped 6 bases from V and 8 bases from J, with 10 bases between. CDR3 loop: CASRSYVGYTF. CDR3 bases: TGTGCCAGCAGATCGTATGTCGGCTACACCTTC. Complete variable domain (other parts from reference TRBV7-2 and TRBJ1-2): GAGVSQSPSNKVTEKGKDVELRCDPISGHTALYWYRQSLGQGLEFLIYFQGNSAPDKSGLPSDRFSAERTGGSVSTLTIQRTQQEDSAVYLCASRSYVGYTFGSGTRLTVV.

The gene calls are TRBV18 and TRBJ1-1; 7 nucleotides match TRBD1. Germline V gene data show CDR1 as KGHSH and CDR2 as LQKENI. The CDR3 loop spans 15 amino acids. The trim removed 6 bases at V and 3 bases at J, leaving 10 bases unmatched. CDR3 sequence: CASSLTRQGDTEAFF. DNA of the CDR3: TGTGCCAGCTCCCTCACTCGACAGGGCGACACTGAAGCTTTCTTT.

V is TRBV7-9 and J is TRBJ2-7, with D possibly TRBD1 on 7 matching bases. The germline gives CDR1 SEHNR, CDR2 FQNEAQ (reference sequence). The CDR3 runs 14 residues. V was cut by 5 bases and J by 2 bases, with 13 bases left in between. The CDR3 DNA reads as TGTGCCAGCAGCCAGGGGGGCGCGACCTACGAGCAGTACTTC. Protein: CASSQGGATYEQYF.

V usage is TRBV3-1 and J usage is TRBJ1-2, with a weak D call TRBD1 (5 bases). The CDR3 sequence is 13 residues long. V gave up 6 bases and J gave up 8 bases, with 16 bases separating them. CDR1 and CDR2 (germline): LGHDT, YNNKEL (reference sequence). The CDR3 coding sequence is TGTGCCAGCAGGGGGGACGTCGGCGAGGGCTACACCTTC. It encodes CASRGDVGEGYTF.

J is TRBJ2-5 and V is TRBV3-1; TRBD2 matches at 10 bases. This CDR3 spans 14 amino acids. CDR1 is LGHDT and CDR2 is YNNKEL in the germline V gene (reference sequence). V was clipped by 4 bases and J by 5 bases; unmatched bases: 4. CDR3: CASSPLAGAETQYF. CDR3 sequence (DNA): TGTGCCAGCAGCCCCCTAGCGGGAGCGGAGACCCAGTACTTC.

This clonotype was seen a single time. The CDR3 protein is CASSLRTVDEQYF. CDR3 coding DNA: TGTGCCAGCAGCCTCCGGACAGTCGACGAGCAGTACTTC. The chain joins TRBV7-6 to TRBJ2-7, with TRBD1 as a possible D gene (6 bases). This CDR3 comprises 13 residues. V lost 5 bases to trimming and J lost 5 bases, with 13 bases between them. Germline values: CDR1 SGHVS, CDR2 FNYEAQ.